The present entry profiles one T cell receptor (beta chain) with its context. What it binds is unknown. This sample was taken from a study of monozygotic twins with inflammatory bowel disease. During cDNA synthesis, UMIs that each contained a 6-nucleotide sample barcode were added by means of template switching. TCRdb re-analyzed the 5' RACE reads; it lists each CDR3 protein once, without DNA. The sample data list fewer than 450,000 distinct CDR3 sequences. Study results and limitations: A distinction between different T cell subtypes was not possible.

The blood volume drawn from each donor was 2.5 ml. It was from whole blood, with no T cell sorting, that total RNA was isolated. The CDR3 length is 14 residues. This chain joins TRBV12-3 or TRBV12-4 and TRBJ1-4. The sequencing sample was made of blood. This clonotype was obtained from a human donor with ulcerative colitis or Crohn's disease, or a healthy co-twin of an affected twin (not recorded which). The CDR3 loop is CASTDSPGNEKLFF.